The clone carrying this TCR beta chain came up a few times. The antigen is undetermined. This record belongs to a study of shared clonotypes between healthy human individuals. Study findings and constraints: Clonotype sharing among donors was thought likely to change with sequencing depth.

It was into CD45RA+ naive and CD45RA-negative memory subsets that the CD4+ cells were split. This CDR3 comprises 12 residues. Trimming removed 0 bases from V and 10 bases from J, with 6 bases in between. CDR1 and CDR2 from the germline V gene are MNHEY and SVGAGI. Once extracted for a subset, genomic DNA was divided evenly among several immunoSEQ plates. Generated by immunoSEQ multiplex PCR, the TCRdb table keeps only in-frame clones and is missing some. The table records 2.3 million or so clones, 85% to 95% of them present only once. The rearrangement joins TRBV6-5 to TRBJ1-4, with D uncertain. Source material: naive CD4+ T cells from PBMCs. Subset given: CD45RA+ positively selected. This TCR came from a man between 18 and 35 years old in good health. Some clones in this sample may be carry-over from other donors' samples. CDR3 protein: CASSYSRGKLFF. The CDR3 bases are TGTGCCAGCAGTTACTCCCGTGGAAAACTGTTTTTT.